Below, 14 T cell receptor beta chains from the same sample are listed, as sequenced in a study of T cell responses to AZD1222 COVID-19 vaccine. The repertoire was sequenced with immunoSEQ multiplex PCR; TCRdb's copy has only in-frame clones and lacks some. Of roughly 140,000 clones in the sample, less than 95% were seen once. Sequencing was performed on peripheral blood, taken on day 0 of AZD1222 vaccination. The receptors come from an adult in good health.

CDR3 coding DNA: TGTGCCAGAAGCGGACAGGGGTGGGGGAACTCCTACGAGCAGTACGTC. This translates into CARSGQGWGNSYEQYV. The chain joins TRBV5-3 to TRBJ2-7; 9 bases line up with TRBD1. TRBV5-3 carries the ORF label, with uncertain function. This CDR3 has 16 residues. V shed 4 bases, J shed 0 bases, and the junction held 8 bases outside the gene matches.

The chain joins TRBV19 to TRBJ2-3, with 7 nucleotides matching TRBD1. CDR3 length equals 15 residues. Per the germline V gene, CDR1 is LNHDA and CDR2 is SQIVND (reference sequence). The junction had 7 bases not matched to a gene; V was cut back by 5 bases and J by 2 bases. CDR3 bases: TGTGCCAGTAGTTCGGGACAGTCCCACACAGATACGCAGTATTTT. It specifies CASSSGQSHTDTQYF. Variable domain in full (rest from reference TRBV19 and TRBJ2-3): DGGITQSPKYLFRKEGQNVTLSCEQNLNHDAMYWYRQDPGQGLRLIYYSQIVNDFQKGDIAEGYSVSREKKESFPLTVTSAQKNPTAFYLCASSSGQSHTDTQYFGPGTRLTVL.

V is TRBV28 and J is TRBJ1-1; D remains unclear. The germline V and J ends were trimmed by 7 bases and 3 bases, with 21 bases remaining between them. Germline CDR1 MDHEN, CDR2 SYDVKM. The CDR3 runs to 16 residues. The CDR3 nucleotides are TGTGCCAGCAAGGGATCCTGGGCAGGAAAGGACACTGAAGCTTTCTTT. Protein: CASKGSWAGKDTEAFF.

The chain uses TRBV5-5 and TRBJ1-1; possibly TRBD1 for D (6 bases). Germline loops: CDR1 SGHKS, CDR2 YYEKEE (reference sequence). The CDR3 runs to 18 residues. The V and J ends lost 4 bases and 0 bases respectively, with 22 bases between them. The CDR3 spells CASSRGGNGVYMNTEAFF. CDR3 coding DNA: TGTGCCAGCAGCCGAGGGGGGAATGGAGTTTACATGAACACTGAAGCTTTCTTT.

J is TRBJ1-4 and V is TRBV10-1; 10 bases are a match to TRBD1. With V trimmed by 0 bases and J by 7 bases, 11 bases remained unmatched. The CDR3 length is 18 residues. CDR1 and CDR2 (germline): WNHNN, SYGVQD (reference sequence). The CDR3 loop is CASSESRRGQGLIEKLFF. Here the CDR3 DNA reads TGCGCCAGCAGTGAGTCGAGGAGGGGACAGGGGTTGATTGAAAAACTGTTTTTT.

The chain is built from TRBV5-4 and TRBJ1-2, with TRBD1 matching over 7 bases. V dropped 4 bases and J dropped 3; count of bases not matched to a gene: 6. In germline, CDR1 is SGHNT, CDR2 YYREEE (reference sequence). The CDR3 runs 14 residues. CDR3 protein: CASSHPDRDYGYTF. The CDR3 nucleotides read TGTGCCAGCAGCCATCCAGACAGGGACTATGGCTACACCTTC.

The genes are TRBV7-3 and TRBJ2-1; TRBD2 matches 8 bases. Looked up from germline, CDR1 is SGHTA and CDR2 is FQGTGA. V lost 0 bases to trimming and J lost 8 bases; unmatched junction nucleotides: 9. The CDR3 loop spans 16 amino acids. The CDR3 region is CASSLTLSGSKDEQFF. The DNA of the CDR3 is TGTGCCAGCAGCTTAACGTTAAGCGGGAGTAAGGATGAGCAGTTCTTC.

This sequence joins TRBV2 and TRBJ1-2; D not resolved. The CDR3 extends over 13 amino acids. Germline CDR1 reads SNHLY; CDR2 reads FYNNEI. V lost 4 bases and J lost 2, with 8 bases in between. This chain's CDR3 is CASSGSLNYGYTF. The CDR3 region has the DNA TGTGCCAGCAGTGGATCTCTGAACTATGGCTACACCTTC.

This clone was observed a single time. CDR3 nucleotides: TGTGCCAGCAGTGAAGCCGGGGATACGCAGTATTTT. Translation: CASSEAGDTQYF. V usage is TRBV6-1 and J usage is TRBJ2-3; no firm D call. The CDR3 contains 12 residues. Germline V gene lookup returns CDR1 MNHNS and CDR2 SASEGT. V shed 0 bases and J shed 6 bases, with 4 bases lying between them.

In nucleotides, the CDR3 is TGTGCCAGCAGTTTTTTGGCGATGTCTAAACAGCCCCAGCATTTT. Translation gives CASSFLAMSKQPQHF. The V and J genes are TRBV28 and TRBJ1-5; no firm D call. With 3 bases removed from V and 7 bases from J, the gap between germline ends came to 16 bases. Germline V gene sequence: CDR1 MDHEN, CDR2 SYDVKM. This CDR3 has 15 amino acids.

This chain links TRBV11-2 with TRBJ2-1, with 10 positions matching TRBD2. CDR1 and CDR2 (germline): SGHAT, FQNNGV. V shed 4 bases, J shed 0 bases, and the junction held 6 bases outside the gene matches. CDR3 length: 17 residues. The CDR3 nucleotides read TGTGCCAGCAGCTCCCCTAGCGGGAGCGACTCCTACAATGAGCAGTTCTTC. Translated: CASSSPSGSDSYNEQFF.

The chain is built from TRBV12-3 or TRBV12-4 and TRBJ1-4; no firm D call. This CDR3 is built from 11 residues. Trimming removed 11 bases at V and 7 bases at J, with 11 bases between. CDR3 in amino acids: CACGHLEKLFF. The CDR3 DNA follows: TGTGCCTGTGGGCACCTTGAAAAACTGTTTTTT.

The chain uses TRBV7-9 and TRBJ1-1, with D uncertain. Looked up from germline, CDR1 is SEHNR and CDR2 is FQNEAQ (reference sequence). V shed 1 base and J shed 0 bases, with 12 bases lying between them. The CDR3 spans 16 residues. CDR3 sequence: CASSLDGAAMNTEAFF. DNA of the CDR3: TGTGCCAGCAGCTTAGATGGTGCAGCTATGAACACTGAAGCTTTCTTT.

The chain joins TRBV7-2 to TRBJ1-3, with D unresolved. Germline V gene data show CDR1 as SGHTA and CDR2 as FQGNSA. The CDR3 consists of 13 residues. V gave up 0 bases and J gave up 4 bases, with 4 bases separating them. The CDR3, as DNA: TGTGCCAGCAGCTTAGCCCCGGGAAACACCATATATTTT. As protein: CASSLAPGNTIYF. Variable domain in full (rest from reference TRBV7-2 and TRBJ1-3): GAGVSQSPSNKVTEKGKDVELRCDPISGHTALYWYRQSLGQGLEFLIYFQGNSAPDKSGLPSDRFSAERTGGSVSTLTIQRTQQEDSAVYLCASSLAPGNTIYFGEGSWLTVV.